This T cell receptor (beta chain) was identified during a study of T-cell memory formation after mild COVID-19. Study conclusions and caveats: Clones that shrank (day 15 to 85) were balanced CD4/CD8, whereas later expanders leaned CD4+.

CDR3 size: 16 residues. CDR1 and CDR2 from the germline V gene are DFQATT and SNEGSKA (reference sequence). Unmatched junction bases numbered 8, after V lost 3 bases and J lost 1 base. Note on this clonotype: Its specificity is not known.

Each CDR3 protein gets one entry after TCRdb re-called the 5' RACE reads with MiXCR. The repertoire holds about 400,000 distinct CDR3 sequences, with 13% to 15% as singletons. The clonotype originates from a man aged 18 to 30 who had mild COVID-19 (a few samples of this study predate the infection). Cell type and time point are not known. J is TRBJ2-2 and V is TRBV20-1; 7 nucleotides agree with TRBD1. Sequencing was performed on PBMCs or a T cell subset sorted from them (not recorded which). The DNA of the CDR3 is TGCAGTGCTAGTGGGGGCGACAGGGAGAACACCGGGGAGCTGTTTTTT. It is translated as CSASGGDRENTGELFF.